This record looks at one TCR beta chain sequence and its context. The data derive from a study of shared clonotypes between healthy human individuals. The CDR3 is 13 residues long. The junction had 9 bases not matched to a gene; V was cut back by 10 bases and J by 4 bases. CDR1 ENHRY and CDR2 SYGVKD come from the germline V gene. Terminally differentiated effector memory CD45RA+ cells were excluded by CCR7 positive selection of CD45RO-negative cells. The donor population consisted of healthy HIV-negative adults with no recent acute infections or vaccinations. Evenly divided among several immunoSEQ plates was the genomic DNA of each subset. Only in-frame clones appear in the TCRdb table, and some are missing; sequencing was by immunoSEQ multiplex PCR. Of around 2,100,000 clones listed, less than 95% were seen once; the top ten hold around 1.2%.

The specimen was naive CD8+ T cells sorted from blood. This sequence was found in a man younger than 30 in good health. This sequence joins TRBV10-3 and TRBJ2-7; TRBD1 matches at 8 bases. This CDR3 reads CATRGQANYEQYF. The CDR3 nucleotides are TGTGCCACTAGGGGACAGGCCAATTACGAGCAGTACTTC.